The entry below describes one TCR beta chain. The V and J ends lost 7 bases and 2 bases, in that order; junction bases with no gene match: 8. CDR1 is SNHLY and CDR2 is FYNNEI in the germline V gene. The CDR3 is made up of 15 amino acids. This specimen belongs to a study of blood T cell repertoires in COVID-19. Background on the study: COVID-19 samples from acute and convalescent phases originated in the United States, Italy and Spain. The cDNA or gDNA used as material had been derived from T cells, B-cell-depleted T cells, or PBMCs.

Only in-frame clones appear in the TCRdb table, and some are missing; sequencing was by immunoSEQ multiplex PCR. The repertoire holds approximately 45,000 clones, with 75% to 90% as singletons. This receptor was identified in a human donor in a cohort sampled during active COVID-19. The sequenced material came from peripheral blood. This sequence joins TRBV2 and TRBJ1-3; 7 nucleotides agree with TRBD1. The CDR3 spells CASTLIDRAGNTIYF. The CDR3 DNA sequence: TGTGCCAGCACCCTCATAGACAGGGCTGGAAACACCATATATTTT.